This T cell receptor (beta chain) was captured by sequencing in a study of vaccination effects on CD4 cells after COVID-19. About the study: Supplemented with approximately 10 IU/ml IL-2 and 8 to 10 ug/ml peptides, a few million PBMC per well were kept in culture.

Points from the study as a whole: From healthy vaccinees, only 1 of 255 vaccine-induced clones also reacted to common cold coronaviruses.

The CDR3 totals 16 residues. The germline gives CDR1 GTSNPN, CDR2 SVGIG (reference sequence). J gave up 0 bases and V 0 bases, and 8 bases lay outside the gene matches. Regarding this clone: Its specificity is unknown.

Having been cultured for ten to eleven days, the cells underwent CD4+ T cell isolation. Prior SARS-CoV-2 infection was absent in the vaccine recipients, as shown by negative nucleocapsid antibodies. Half-medium exchanges with IL-2 medium took place on days 3 and 7. Only in-frame clones appear in the TCRdb table, and some are missing; sequencing was by immunoSEQ multiplex PCR. The data contain more than 30,000 clones, approximately 75% of them singletons. The TCR sequence derives from a human donor who received a COVID-19 vaccine. Sample: CD4+ T cells from PBMCs cultured without peptide, taken before COVID-19 vaccination. V is TRBV30 and J is TRBJ2-7, with TRBD2 matching over 7 bases. CDR3 loop: CAWSVRAGLSSYEQYF. The CDR3 DNA reads as TGTGCCTGGAGTGTACGAGCGGGGCTAAGCTCCTACGAGCAGTACTTC.